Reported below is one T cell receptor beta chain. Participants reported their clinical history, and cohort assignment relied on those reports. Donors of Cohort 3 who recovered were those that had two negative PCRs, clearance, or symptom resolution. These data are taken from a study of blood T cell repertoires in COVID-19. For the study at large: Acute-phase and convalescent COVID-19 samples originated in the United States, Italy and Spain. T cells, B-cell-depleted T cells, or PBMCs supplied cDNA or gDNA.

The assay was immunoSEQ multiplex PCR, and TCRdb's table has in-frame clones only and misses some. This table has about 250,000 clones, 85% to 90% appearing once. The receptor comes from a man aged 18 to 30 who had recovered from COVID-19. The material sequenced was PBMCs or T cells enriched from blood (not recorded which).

CDR3 residues: CASSPGDYEQYF. The CDR3 nucleotides are TGTGCCAGCAGCCCGGGGGACTACGAGCAGTACTTC. V usage is TRBV9 and J usage is TRBJ2-7, with D perhaps matching TRBD2 (6 bases). V lost 4 bases to trimming and J lost 3 bases, with 8 bases between them. Looked up from germline, CDR1 is SGDLS and CDR2 is YYNGEE. This CDR3 is 12 amino acids long.